This TCR beta chain was captured in a study of shared clonotypes between healthy human individuals. The study's findings and limits: Clonotype sharing among donors was expected to depend on sequencing depth. Clonotype sharing across four donors was observed for around 4.5% of naive CD4 clonotypes.

Positive CCR7 selection of CD45RO-negative cells yielded the naive CD8 cells, and terminally differentiated effector memory CD45RA+ cells were excluded. Nashville, Tennessee was home to all donors, each a Caucasian adult. This clone has only a few counts. The antigen is unknown. Profiling relied on immunoSEQ multiplex PCR, and the TCRdb table lists in-frame clones only, not all of them. The repertoire holds over 2,000,000 clones, with 90% to 95% as singletons. The junction had 1 base not matched to a gene; V was cut back by 1 base and J by 4 bases. CDR1 SEHNR and CDR2 FQNEAQ come from the germline V gene (reference sequence). This CDR3 has 14 amino acids.

The origin of this receptor is a man in his late teens or twenties in good health. Some clones in this sample may be carry-over from other donors' samples. The chain uses TRBV7-9 and TRBJ1-2; 9 bases map to TRBD1. The sequenced sample was naive CD8+ T cells from PBMCs. This CDR3 reads CASSLGTGVYGYTF. As DNA, the CDR3 is TGTGCCAGCAGCTTAGGGACAGGGGTCTATGGCTACACCTTC.